This entry features one T cell receptor (beta chain) sequence. Germline CDR1 reads SQVTM; CDR2 reads ANQGSEA. This CDR3 is 13 amino acids long. V was clipped by 5 bases and J by 7 bases, with 12 bases between them. In TCRdb, the RT-PCR reads were re-called with MiXCR into one record per CDR3 protein. Here the sample spans hundreds of thousands of distinct CDR3 sequences, approximately 15% being singletons. The chain couples TRBV29-1 to TRBJ1-6, with a weak D call TRBD1 (6 bases). The sample comprised memory CD4+ T cells from blood. The source of this sequence is a female donor in good health, serving as a healthy control. The CDR3 DNA sequence: TGCAGCGTTTTACCTACAGGGAATTCACCCCTCCACTTT. Encoded protein: CSVLPTGNSPLHF. Variable domain in full (rest from reference TRBV29-1 and TRBJ1-6): SAVISQKPSRDICQRGTSLTIQCQVDSQVTMMFWYRQQPGQSLTLIATANQGSEATYESGFVIDKFPISRPNLTFSTLTVSNMSPEDSSIYLCSVLPTGNSPLHFGNGTRLTVT.